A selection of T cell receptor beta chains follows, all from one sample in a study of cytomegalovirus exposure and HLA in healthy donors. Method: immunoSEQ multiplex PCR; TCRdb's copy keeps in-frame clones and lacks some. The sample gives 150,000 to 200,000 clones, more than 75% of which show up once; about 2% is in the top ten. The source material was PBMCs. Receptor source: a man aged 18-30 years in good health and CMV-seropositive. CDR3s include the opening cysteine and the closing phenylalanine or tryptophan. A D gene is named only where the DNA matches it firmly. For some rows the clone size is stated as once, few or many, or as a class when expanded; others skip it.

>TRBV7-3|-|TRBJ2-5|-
CASSFGSGVAETQYF
TGTGCCAGCAGCTTCGGGTCTGGCGTGGCAGAGACCCAGTACTTC
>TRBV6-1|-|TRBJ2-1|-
CASSDPNYNEQFF
TGTGCCAGCAGTGACCCAAATTACAATGAGCAGTTCTTC
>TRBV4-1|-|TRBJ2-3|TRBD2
CASSQIPGLAGPWSTQYF
TGCGCCAGCAGCCAGATTCCGGGACTAGCGGGACCTTGGAGTACGCAGTATTTT
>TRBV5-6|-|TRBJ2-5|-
CASSFEARGPVEETQYF
TGTGCCAGCAGCTTCGAGGCGCGGGGGCCCGTGGAAGAGACCCAGTACTTC
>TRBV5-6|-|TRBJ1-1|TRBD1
CASSLTGGLGTEAFF
TGTGCCAGCAGCTTGACAGGGGGCTTGGGCACTGAAGCTTTCTTT
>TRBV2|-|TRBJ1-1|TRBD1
CASTGGQGAVSTEAFF
TGTGCCAGCACTGGGGGACAGGGGGCAGTAAGTACTGAAGCTTTCTTT
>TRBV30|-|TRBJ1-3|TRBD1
CAVDRGPGNTIYF
TGTGCCGTGGACAGGGGGCCTGGAAACACCATATATTTT
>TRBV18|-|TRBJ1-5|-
CASSLDNNQPQHF
TGTGCCAGCTCCTTGGACAACAATCAGCCCCAGCATTTT
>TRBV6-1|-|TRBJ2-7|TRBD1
CASSEGLTGAYEQYF
TGTGCCAGCAGTGAAGGACTGACAGGGGCCTACGAGCAGTACTTC
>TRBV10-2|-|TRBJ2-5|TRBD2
CASSEGLAGGGETQYF
TGCGCCAGCAGTGAAGGTCTGGCGGGGGGAGGGGAGACCCAGTACTTC
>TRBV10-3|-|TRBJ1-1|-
CATGAGGTEAFF
TGTGCCACTGGGGCGGGAGGTACTGAAGCTTTCTTT
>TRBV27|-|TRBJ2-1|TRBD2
CASSPASGFNNEQFF
TGTGCCAGCAGTCCGGCTAGCGGGTTTAACAATGAGCAGTTCTTC
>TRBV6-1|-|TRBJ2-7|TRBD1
CASRDRPLYEQYF
TGTGCCAGCCGGGACAGGCCCCTCTACGAGCAGTACTTC
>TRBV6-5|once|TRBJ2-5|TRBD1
CASKRQGEMREQYF
TGTGCCAGCAAACGACAGGGGGAGATGAGAGAGCAGTACTTC
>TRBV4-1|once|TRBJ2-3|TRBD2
CASTQSASGVLDTQYF
TGCGCCAGCACCCAGAGCGCTAGCGGGGTTTTAGATACGCAGTATTTT
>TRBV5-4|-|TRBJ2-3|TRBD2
CASTWGTSGSTDTQYF
TGTGCCAGCACCTGGGGGACTAGCGGAAGCACAGATACGCAGTATTTT
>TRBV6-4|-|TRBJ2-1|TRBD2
CASSDQASGGTWGQFF
TGTGCCAGCAGTGACCAAGCTAGCGGGGGGACCTGGGGGCAGTTCTTC
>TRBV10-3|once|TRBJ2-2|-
CAISESAGELFF
TGTGCCATCAGTGAGTCCGCGGGGGAGCTGTTTTTT
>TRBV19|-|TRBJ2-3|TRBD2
CASSTLPLAGGPDTQYF
TGTGCCAGTAGTACGCTCCCCCTAGCGGGGGGACCAGATACGCAGTATTTT
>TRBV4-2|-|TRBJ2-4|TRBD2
CASSQVSGGAENIQYF
TGTGCCAGCAGCCAAGTTAGCGGGGGGGCGGAAAACATTCAGTACTTC
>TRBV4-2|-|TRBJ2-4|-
CASRDTAKNSQYF
TGTGCCAGCAGGGACACCGCCAAAAACAGTCAGTACTTC
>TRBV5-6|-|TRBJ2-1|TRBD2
CASSFSRGSSYNEQFF
TGTGCCAGCAGCTTCTCGCGGGGGAGCTCCTACAATGAGCAGTTCTTC
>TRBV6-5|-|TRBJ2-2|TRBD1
CASSYSDRGDTGELFF
TGTGCCAGCAGTTACTCTGACAGGGGGGACACCGGGGAGCTGTTTTTT
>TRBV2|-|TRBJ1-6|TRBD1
CASSLPGQGLWGSNSPLHF
TGTGCCAGCAGTCTCCCGGGACAGGGGTTATGGGGAAGTAATTCACCCCTCCACTTT
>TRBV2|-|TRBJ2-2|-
CASNPQGAKNTGELFF
TGTGCCAGCAACCCCCAGGGCGCTAAGAACACCGGGGAGCTGTTTTTT
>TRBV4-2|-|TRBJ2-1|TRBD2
CASSHRGGGIGNEQFF
TGTGCCAGCAGCCACCGGGGGGGAGGGATCGGCAATGAGCAGTTCTTC
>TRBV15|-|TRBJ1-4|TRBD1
CATSRGGTANEKLFF
TGTGCCACCAGCAGGGGTGGGACAGCTAATGAAAAACTGTTTTTT
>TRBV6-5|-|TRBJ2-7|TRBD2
CASRGSGGIYEQYF
TGTGCCAGCAGGGGTAGCGGGGGTATCTACGAGCAGTACTTC
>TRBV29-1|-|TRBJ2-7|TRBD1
CSYRGQVSYEQYF
TGCAGCTACCGAGGACAGGTATCCTACGAGCAGTACTTC
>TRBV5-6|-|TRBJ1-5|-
CASSWGGGYNQPQHF
TGTGCCAGCAGCTGGGGCGGGGGATACAATCAGCCCCAGCATTTT
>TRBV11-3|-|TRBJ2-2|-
CASSPWAGSDNTGELFF
TGTGCCAGCAGCCCGTGGGCGGGGTCAGACAACACCGGGGAGCTGTTTTTT
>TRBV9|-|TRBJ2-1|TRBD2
CASSASGTIYNEQFF
TGTGCCAGCAGCGCCTCCGGGACTATCTACAATGAGCAGTTCTTC
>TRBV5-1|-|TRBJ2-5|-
CASSLASRETQYF
TGCGCCAGCAGCTTGGCTAGCCGAGAGACCCAGTACTTC
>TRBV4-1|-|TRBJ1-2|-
CASSQDRSGLGGYTF
TGCGCCAGCAGCCAAGATCGTTCAGGGCTGGGTGGCTACACCTTC
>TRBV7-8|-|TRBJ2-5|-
CASSSLGGLETQYF
TGTGCCAGCAGCTCCCTCGGAGGGTTAGAGACCCAGTACTTC
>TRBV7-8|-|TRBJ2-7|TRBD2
CASSSTTSGTYEQYF
TGTGCCAGCAGCTCCACAACTAGCGGAACCTACGAGCAGTACTTC
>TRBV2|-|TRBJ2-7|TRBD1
CASRVGQGESYEQYF
TGTGCCAGCAGGGTGGGACAGGGTGAGTCCTACGAGCAGTACTTC
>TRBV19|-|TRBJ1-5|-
CASSTRAEEGDQPQHF
TGTGCCAGTAGTACCCGGGCCGAAGAAGGGGATCAGCCCCAGCATTTT
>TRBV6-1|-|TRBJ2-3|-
CALRGGTDTQYF
TGTGCCCTAAGGGGGGGTACAGATACGCAGTATTTT
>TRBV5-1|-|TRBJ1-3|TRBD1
CASGDRGGLPGNTIYF
TGCGCCAGCGGGGACAGGGGAGGTCTTCCTGGAAACACCATATATTTT
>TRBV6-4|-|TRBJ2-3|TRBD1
CASSSNRGGTDTQYF
TGTGCCAGCAGTTCGAACAGGGGTGGCACAGATACGCAGTATTTT
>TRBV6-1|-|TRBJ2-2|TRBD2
CASSEVLRGGADTGELFF
TGTGCCAGCAGTGAAGTTCTTCGGGGGGGGGCTGACACCGGGGAGCTGTTTTTT
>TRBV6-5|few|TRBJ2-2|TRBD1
CASSYSQGEGTGELFF
TGTGCCAGCAGTTACTCCCAGGGGGAAGGCACCGGGGAGCTGTTTTTT
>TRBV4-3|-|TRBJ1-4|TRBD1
CASSQDRGQGKSGREKLFF
TGCGCCAGCAGCCAAGATAGGGGACAGGGTAAATCCGGTCGAGAAAAACTGTTTTTT
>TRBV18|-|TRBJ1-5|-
CASSPAGVVGNQPQHF
TGTGCCAGCTCACCAGCAGGGGTTGTGGGCAATCAGCCCCAGCATTTT
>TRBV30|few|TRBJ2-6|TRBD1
CAWSVGDRSISGANVLTF
TGTGCCTGGAGTGTAGGGGACAGGTCTATCTCTGGGGCCAACGTCCTGACTTTC
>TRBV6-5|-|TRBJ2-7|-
CASSYYRSTYEQYF
TGTGCCAGCAGTTATTACAGAAGTACCTACGAGCAGTACTTC
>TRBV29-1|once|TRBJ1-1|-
CSVESGMGTEAFF
TGCAGCGTTGAATCCGGGATGGGTACTGAAGCTTTCTTT
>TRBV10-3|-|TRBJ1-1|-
CAISNQALNTEAFF
TGTGCCATCTCCAATCAGGCTCTGAACACTGAAGCTTTCTTT
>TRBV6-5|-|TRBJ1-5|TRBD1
CASRTGGAGQPQHF
TGTGCCAGCAGAACAGGGGGCGCAGGTCAGCCCCAGCATTTT
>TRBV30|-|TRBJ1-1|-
CAWSFGSFNTEAFF
TGTGCCTGGAGTTTCGGGTCCTTTAACACTGAAGCTTTCTTT
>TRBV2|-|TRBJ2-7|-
CASRKDSPPAYEQYF
TGTGCCAGCAGGAAAGACAGTCCGCCGGCCTACGAGCAGTACTTC
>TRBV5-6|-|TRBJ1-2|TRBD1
CASRADRGVYGYTF
TGTGCCAGCAGGGCTGACAGGGGGGTTTATGGCTACACCTTC
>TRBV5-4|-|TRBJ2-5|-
CASNGGAEETQYF
TGTGCCAGCAATGGAGGGGCGGAGGAGACCCAGTACTTC